A selection of T cell receptor beta chains follows, all from one sample in a study of radiotherapy plus CTLA-4 blockade in lung cancer. Some clones are missing from TCRdb's copy, which holds only in-frame ones; the method was immunoSEQ multiplex PCR. The sample carries 110,000 or so clones, just under 80% recorded once. Sample: peripheral blood, taken from a patient treated with radiotherapy plus ipilimumab. The receptors here all came from a human donor with non-small cell lung cancer who had a partial response to radiotherapy plus ipilimumab. The CDR3 runs from the conserved cysteine through the conserved F or W. Fields, in order: D gene, CDR3 length, V gene, J gene, clone size, CDR3 DNA, CDR3 protein. D genes are given only for firm matches. A clone size is listed for some rows: how often the clone was seen (once, few, many), or a class if it is expanded.

D: TRBD2
length: 16
V: TRBV6-4
J: TRBJ2-3
size: .
DNA: TGTGCCAGCAGCAAGTTAACTAGCGGGAGTGCAGATACGCAGTATTTT
CDR3: CASSKLTSGSADTQYF

D: TRBD2
length: 16
V: TRBV10-3
J: TRBJ2-2
size: .
DNA: TGTGCCATCAGTGTACTAGCGGGAGGGGACACCGGGGAGCTGTTTTTT
CDR3: CAISVLAGGDTGELFF

D: TRBD2
length: 14
V: TRBV6-5
J: TRBJ2-1
size: .
DNA: TGTGCCAGCAGTATAAGATTTGGGGCGGGAGGGCAGTTCTTC
CDR3: CASSIRFGAGGQFF

D: .
length: 15
V: TRBV11-2
J: TRBJ1-5
size: .
DNA: TGTGCCAGCAGCTTAAGCCTAGCAGGTGTTCAGCCCCAGCATTTT
CDR3: CASSLSLAGVQPQHF

D: TRBD2
length: 15
V: TRBV2
J: TRBJ2-2
size: .
DNA: TGTGCCAGCAGTGTAGCACTAGCGGGAGCCGGGGAGCTGTTTTTT
CDR3: CASSVALAGAGELFF

D: TRBD1
length: 15
V: TRBV7-2
J: TRBJ1-2
size: .
DNA: TGTGCCAGCAGCCAAACTGGACAGGGGGCGTTGGGCTACACCTTC
CDR3: CASSQTGQGALGYTF

D: .
length: 12
V: TRBV5-5
J: TRBJ1-3
size: few
DNA: TGTGCCAGCAGCTTTGAGGGAAACACCATATATTTT
CDR3: CASSFEGNTIYF

D: TRBD1
length: 16
V: TRBV28
J: TRBJ2-7
size: .
DNA: TGTGCCAGCAGTTCGCCCCGACAGGGGGCCTCCTACGAGCAGTACTTC
CDR3: CASSSPRQGASYEQYF

D: TRBD1
length: 15
V: TRBV7-3
J: TRBJ2-2
size: few
DNA: TGTGCCAGCAGCTTCGACAGGGTGAACACCGGGGAGCTGTTTTTT
CDR3: CASSFDRVNTGELFF

D: TRBD1
length: 14
V: TRBV28
J: TRBJ1-2
size: .
DNA: TGTGCCAGCAGTTCCCAGGGGGTTGGGGGTGGCTACACCTTC
CDR3: CASSSQGVGGGYTF

D: TRBD1
length: 20
V: TRBV27
J: TRBJ2-2
size: .
DNA: TGTGCCAGCAGTCTCCCGAGTAATTTTGGGAGACAGGGTTCAACCGGGGAGCTGTTTTTT
CDR3: CASSLPSNFGRQGSTGELFF

D: TRBD2
length: 13
V: TRBV28
J: TRBJ2-3
size: .
DNA: TGTGCCAGCAGACTAAGCGGGGAGGATACGCAGTATTTT
CDR3: CASRLSGEDTQYF

D: .
length: 14
V: TRBV19
J: TRBJ1-1
size: few
DNA: TGTGCCAGTAGTATATCAGGGTACTTGAGGGAAGCTTTCTTT
CDR3: CASSISGYLREAFF

D: .
length: 13
V: TRBV6-5
J: TRBJ1-2
size: .
DNA: TGTGCCAGCAGTTACGCGGCGCACTATGGCTACACCTTC
CDR3: CASSYAAHYGYTF

D: TRBD2
length: 15
V: TRBV6-1
J: TRBJ2-3
size: .
DNA: TGTGCCAGCACCCTGGGGGGGGGTGCCGCAGATACGCAGTATTTT
CDR3: CASTLGGGAADTQYF

D: TRBD1
length: 13
V: TRBV6-5
J: TRBJ1-2
size: once
DNA: TGTGCCAGCACAGGGACAGGGCTCGGTGGCTACACCTTC
CDR3: CASTGTGLGGYTF

D: .
length: 14
V: TRBV19
J: TRBJ1-1
size: once
DNA: TGTGCCACCCGGAGAGGCCGTGGGAACACTGAAGCTTTCTTT
CDR3: CATRRGRGNTEAFF

D: .
length: 15
V: TRBV5-6
J: TRBJ1-4
size: .
DNA: TGTGCCAGCAGCCCCATTAGGGGGGGCCGTGAAAAACTGTTTTTT
CDR3: CASSPIRGGREKLFF

D: TRBD1
length: 14
V: TRBV15
J: TRBJ2-3
size: .
DNA: TGTGCCACCAGCAGGGGACAGGGATCAGATACGCAGTATTTT
CDR3: CATSRGQGSDTQYF

D: .
length: 15
V: TRBV5-1
J: TRBJ2-2
size: .
DNA: TGCGCCAGCAGCTTAGCCGTAGCCTACACCGGGGAGCTGTTTTTT
CDR3: CASSLAVAYTGELFF

D: TRBD2
length: 15
V: TRBV5-1
J: TRBJ2-2
size: .
DNA: TGCGCCAGCAGCTTGCTAGCGGGAGTTACCGGGGAGCTGTTTTTT
CDR3: CASSLLAGVTGELFF

D: .
length: 9
V: TRBV20-1
J: TRBJ1-2
size: .
DNA: TGCAGTGCTGACAAGGCGTACACCTTC
CDR3: CSADKAYTF

D: TRBD1
length: 18
V: TRBV7-9
J: TRBJ1-2
size: .
DNA: TGTGCCAGCAGCTCAAATACCCAGCTCGCGACAGGGTGGAGTGGCTACACCTTC
CDR3: CASSSNTQLATGWSGYTF

D: .
length: 15
V: TRBV6-6
J: TRBJ1-4
size: few
DNA: TGTGCCAGCAGTTTCGGACAGAATCAGGGTGAAAAACTGTTTTTT
CDR3: CASSFGQNQGEKLFF

D: TRBD2
length: 16
V: TRBV15
J: TRBJ2-1
size: .
DNA: TGTGCCACCAGCAGAGAGAGGACTAGCGGGAGGAATGAGCAGTTCTTC
CDR3: CATSRERTSGRNEQFF

D: TRBD1
length: 14
V: TRBV10-3
J: TRBJ2-2
size: .
DNA: TGTGCCATCAGGGGGACAGGGGCCACCGGGGAGCTGTTTTTT
CDR3: CAIRGTGATGELFF

D: .
length: 15
V: TRBV7-9
J: TRBJ1-2
size: .
DNA: TGTGCCAGCAGCGCTCCCCGGACGGGGGGCCATGGCTACACCTTC
CDR3: CASSAPRTGGHGYTF

D: .
length: 16
V: TRBV18
J: TRBJ1-3
size: few
DNA: TGTGCCAGCTCACCCTTTGGTGAGGACTCTGGAAACACCATATATTTT
CDR3: CASSPFGEDSGNTIYF

D: TRBD1
length: 16
V: TRBV29-1
J: TRBJ2-2
size: .
DNA: TGCAGCGTTCTCGACAGGGACAATACGAACACCGGGGAGCTGTTTTTT
CDR3: CSVLDRDNTNTGELFF

D: .
length: 16
V: TRBV6-1
J: TRBJ2-3
size: .
DNA: TGTGCCAGCAGAGAAAGAGGTCCAACTAGCACAGATACGCAGTATTTT
CDR3: CASRERGPTSTDTQYF

D: TRBD2
length: 17
V: TRBV5-1
J: TRBJ2-5
size: .
DNA: TGCGCCAGCAGCCTGGGACTAGCGGGAGTAGGGGGAGAGACCCAGTACTTC
CDR3: CASSLGLAGVGGETQYF

D: TRBD1
length: 15
V: TRBV6-1
J: TRBJ2-3
size: .
DNA: TGTGCCAGCAGTGCCAGACAGGGGGCGGCAGATACGCAGTATTTT
CDR3: CASSARQGAADTQYF

D: TRBD2
length: 19
V: TRBV2
J: TRBJ2-3
size: .
DNA: TGTGCCGTCACCCTGGGACTAGCGGGAGTTGGGATATATACAGATACGCAGTATTTT
CDR3: CAVTLGLAGVGIYTDTQYF

D: TRBD1
length: 15
V: TRBV6-1
J: TRBJ2-1
size: .
DNA: TGTGCCAGCAGTGAAGGCCGACAGGGGAGAAATGAGCAGTTCTTC
CDR3: CASSEGRQGRNEQFF

D: .
length: 14
V: TRBV7-9
J: TRBJ2-4
size: .
DNA: TGTGCCAGCACTCCCCCAGAGAGGCGAAACATTCAGTACTTC
CDR3: CASTPPERRNIQYF

D: .
length: 15
V: TRBV6-5
J: TRBJ2-5
size: .
DNA: TGTGCCAGCAGTTTATCAGGGGCGGGGGTAGAGACCCAGTACTTC
CDR3: CASSLSGAGVETQYF

D: .
length: 13
V: TRBV5-8
J: TRBJ1-1
size: few
DNA: TGTGCCAGCAAACAGCTAATGAACACTGAAGCTTTCTTT
CDR3: CASKQLMNTEAFF

D: TRBD1
length: 17
V: TRBV5-1
J: TRBJ1-1
size: .
DNA: TGCGCCAGCAGCTGGACACAGGGGGAGGGCATTAACACTGAAGCTTTCTTT
CDR3: CASSWTQGEGINTEAFF

D: .
length: 13
V: TRBV28
J: TRBJ1-4
size: few
DNA: TGTGCCAGCAGAACAGGGACGCGTGAAAAACTGTTTTTT
CDR3: CASRTGTREKLFF

D: TRBD2
length: 16
V: TRBV4-1
J: TRBJ2-7
size: .
DNA: TGCGCCAGCAGCTGGGGTGCGGGAGACGGTTCCTACGAGCAGTACTTC
CDR3: CASSWGAGDGSYEQYF

D: .
length: 14
V: TRBV27
J: TRBJ2-3
size: .
DNA: TGTGCCAGCAGTAGGCGGCCAGACACAGATACGCAGTATTTT
CDR3: CASSRRPDTDTQYF

D: TRBD1
length: 17
V: TRBV4-1
J: TRBJ1-2
size: .
DNA: TGCGCCAGCAGCCATCCTTCGCCGGGACAGGGCTCACAAGGCTACACCTTC
CDR3: CASSHPSPGQGSQGYTF

D: .
length: 15
V: TRBV12-2
J: TRBJ1-2
size: once
DNA: TGTGCAAGTCGCTTAGCGGGGGGGATATACTATGGCTACACCTTC
CDR3: CASRLAGGIYYGYTF

D: TRBD1
length: 15
V: TRBV18
J: TRBJ1-4
size: .
DNA: TGTGCCAGCTCACCAGGGACAGGGGGGAATGAAAAACTGTTTTTT
CDR3: CASSPGTGGNEKLFF

D: .
length: 16
V: TRBV28
J: TRBJ1-5
size: few
DNA: TGTGCCAGCAGCCTGAGGGGGGGCCCCTCCGGTGAGCCCCAGCATTTT
CDR3: CASSLRGGPSGEPQHF

D: TRBD1
length: 12
V: TRBV7-9
J: TRBJ1-1
size: .
DNA: TGTGCCAGCAGTTGGCAGGGGGCAGAAGCTTTCTTT
CDR3: CASSWQGAEAFF

D: .
length: 13
V: TRBV5-6
J: TRBJ2-7
size: .
DNA: TGTGCCAGCAGCTTGGTTGGCAACTACGAGCAGTACTTC
CDR3: CASSLVGNYEQYF

D: TRBD2
length: 14
V: TRBV5-4
J: TRBJ2-1
size: few
DNA: TGTGCCAGCAGCTTGACTAGCGGGAGCGATGAGCAGTTCTTC
CDR3: CASSLTSGSDEQFF

D: .
length: 12
V: TRBV18
J: TRBJ1-1
size: medium-sized
DNA: TGTGCCAGCTCACCGACAGGCACTGAAGCTTTCTTT
CDR3: CASSPTGTEAFF

D: TRBD1
length: 15
V: TRBV5-6
J: TRBJ2-7
size: .
DNA: TGTGCCAGCAGCTCGCCTACCGGGACAGGGTACGAGCAGTACTTC
CDR3: CASSSPTGTGYEQYF

D: .
length: 15
V: TRBV11-2
J: TRBJ1-4
size: .
DNA: TGTGCCAGCAGTGTAGGTGGAGCCAATAATGAAAAACTGTTTTTT
CDR3: CASSVGGANNEKLFF

D: .
length: 17
V: TRBV29-1
J: TRBJ2-2
size: few
DNA: TGCAGCGTTGATGCGCCAGGGGACGGAGGAAACACCGGGGAGCTGTTTTTT
CDR3: CSVDAPGDGGNTGELFF

D: TRBD1
length: 17
V: TRBV7-2
J: TRBJ2-1
size: .
DNA: TGTGCCAGCAGCTTATTGGCGGGACAGGGTTCCGACAATGAGCAGTTCTTC
CDR3: CASSLLAGQGSDNEQFF

D: TRBD1
length: 17
V: TRBV15
J: TRBJ1-5
size: .
DNA: TGTGCCACCTCCGGGACAGCACCAGGCCATAGCAATCAGCCCCAGCATTTT
CDR3: CATSGTAPGHSNQPQHF

D: TRBD2
length: 15
V: TRBV5-1
J: TRBJ2-3
size: .
DNA: TGCGCCAGCAGCTTGGGACTAGCGCCAACAGATACGCAGTATTTT
CDR3: CASSLGLAPTDTQYF

D: .
length: 13
V: TRBV19
J: TRBJ1-5
size: .
DNA: TGTGCCAGGGCACCTGTAGGGGCGCAGCCCCAGCATTTT
CDR3: CARAPVGAQPQHF

D: .
length: 12
V: TRBV6-1
J: TRBJ1-1
size: few
DNA: TGTGCCAGCAGCCCGGACATCTTTGAAGCTTTCTTT
CDR3: CASSPDIFEAFF